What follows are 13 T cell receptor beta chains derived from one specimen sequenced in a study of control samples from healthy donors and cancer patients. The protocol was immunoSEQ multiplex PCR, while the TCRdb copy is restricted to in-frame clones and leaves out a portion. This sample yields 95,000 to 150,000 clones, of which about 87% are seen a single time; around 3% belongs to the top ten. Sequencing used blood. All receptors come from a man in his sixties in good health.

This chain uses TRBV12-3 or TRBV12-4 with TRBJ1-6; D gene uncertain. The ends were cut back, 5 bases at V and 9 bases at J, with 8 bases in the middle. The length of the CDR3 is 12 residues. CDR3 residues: CASSTGSSPLHF. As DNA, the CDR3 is TGTGCCAGCAGTACTGGGAGTTCACCCCTCCACTTT.

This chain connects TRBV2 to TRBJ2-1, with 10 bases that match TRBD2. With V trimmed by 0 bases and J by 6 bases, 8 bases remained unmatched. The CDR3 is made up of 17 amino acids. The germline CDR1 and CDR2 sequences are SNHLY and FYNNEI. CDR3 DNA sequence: TGTGCCAGCAGTGAAGCGCTTTTCCAGCGGGGGGGCAATGAGCAGTTCTTC. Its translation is CASSEALFQRGGNEQFF.

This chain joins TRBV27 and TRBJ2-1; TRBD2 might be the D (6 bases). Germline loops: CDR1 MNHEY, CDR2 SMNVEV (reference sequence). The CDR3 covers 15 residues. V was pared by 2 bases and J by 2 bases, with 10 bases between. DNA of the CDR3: TGTGCCAGCAGTTTACGACGGGGGACCTACAATGAGCAGTTCTTC. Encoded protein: CASSLRRGTYNEQFF.

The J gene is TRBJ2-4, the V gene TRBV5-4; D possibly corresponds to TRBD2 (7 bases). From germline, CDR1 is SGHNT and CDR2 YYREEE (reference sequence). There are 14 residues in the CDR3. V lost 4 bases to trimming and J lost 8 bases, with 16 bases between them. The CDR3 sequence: CASSLGGLEYIQYF. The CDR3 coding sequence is TGTGCCAGCAGCCTGGGGGGGCTTGAGTACATTCAGTACTTC.

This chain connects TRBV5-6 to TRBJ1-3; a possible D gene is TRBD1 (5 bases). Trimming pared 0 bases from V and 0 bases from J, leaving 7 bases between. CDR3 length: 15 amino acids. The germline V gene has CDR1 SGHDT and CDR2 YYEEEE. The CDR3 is CASSLAQVSGNTIYF. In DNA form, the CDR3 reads TGTGCCAGCAGCTTGGCACAGGTCTCTGGAAACACCATATATTTT. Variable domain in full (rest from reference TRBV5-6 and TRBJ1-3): DAGVTQSPTHLIKTRGQQVTLRCSPKSGHDTVSWYQQALGQGPQFIFQYYEEEERQRGNFPDRFSGHQFPNYSSELNVNALLLGDSALYLCASSLAQVSGNTIYFGEGSWLTVV.

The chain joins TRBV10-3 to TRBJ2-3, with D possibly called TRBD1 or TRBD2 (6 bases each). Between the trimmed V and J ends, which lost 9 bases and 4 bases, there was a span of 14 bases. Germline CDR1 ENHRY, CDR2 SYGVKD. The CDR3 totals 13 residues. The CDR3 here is CAMAPGDSDTQYF. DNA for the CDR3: TGTGCCATGGCGCCAGGGGACTCAGATACGCAGTATTTT.

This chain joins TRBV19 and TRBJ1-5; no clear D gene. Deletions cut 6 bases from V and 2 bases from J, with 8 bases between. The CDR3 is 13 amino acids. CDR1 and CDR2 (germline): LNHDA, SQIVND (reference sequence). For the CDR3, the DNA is TGTGCCAGTAGCGGACGTGGCAATCAGCCCCAGCATTTT. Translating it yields CASSGRGNQPQHF.

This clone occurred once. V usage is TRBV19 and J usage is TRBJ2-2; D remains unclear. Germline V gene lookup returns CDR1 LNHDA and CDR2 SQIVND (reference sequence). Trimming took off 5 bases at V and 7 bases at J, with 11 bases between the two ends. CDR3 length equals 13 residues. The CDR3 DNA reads TGTGCCAGTAGTTCCCAGTCAGGCGGGGAGCTGTTTTTT. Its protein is CASSSQSGGELFF. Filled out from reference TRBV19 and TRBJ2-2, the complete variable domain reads DGGITQSPKYLFRKEGQNVTLSCEQNLNHDAMYWYRQDPGQGLRLIYYSQIVNDFQKGDIAEGYSVSREKKESFPLTVTSAQKNPTAFYLCASSSQSGGELFFGEGSRLTVL.

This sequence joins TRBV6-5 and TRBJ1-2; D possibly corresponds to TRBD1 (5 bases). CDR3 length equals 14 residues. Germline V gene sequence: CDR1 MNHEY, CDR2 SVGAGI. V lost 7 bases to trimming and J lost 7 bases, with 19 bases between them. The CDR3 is CASNPFRGSGGYTF. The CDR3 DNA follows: TGTGCCAGCAATCCCTTTCGGGGGTCGGGTGGCTACACCTTC.

The CDR3 region has the DNA TGTGCCAGCAGCCCAGGACAGTTGACCCCGACTCTGTTTTTT. It translates to CASSPGQLTPTLFF. The J gene is TRBJ1-4, the V gene TRBV3-1 (or the pseudogene TRBV3-2); D might be TRBD1 (6 bases). The CDR3 loop spans 14 amino acids. V lost 4 bases, J lost 14 bases, and 20 bases lay in between. Germline V gives CDR1 LGHDT, CDR2 YNNKEL (reference sequence).

The CDR3 bases are TGCGCCAGCAGCCAAGATTATTCGGCAGGGGATCCCGGGGAGCTGTTTTTT. Translated: CASSQDYSAGDPGELFF. The V gene is TRBV4-1, the J gene TRBJ2-2; maybe TRBD1 (6 bases). Germline-derived CDR1 and CDR2 are MGHRA and YSYEKL. The CDR3 extends over 17 amino acids. Deletions cut 0 bases from V and 6 bases from J, with 17 bases between.

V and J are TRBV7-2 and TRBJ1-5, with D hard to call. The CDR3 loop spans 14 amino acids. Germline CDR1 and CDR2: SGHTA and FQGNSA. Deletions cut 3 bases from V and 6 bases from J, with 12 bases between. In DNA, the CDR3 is TGTGCCAGCAGCTTGGACCTCAGTAGTCAGCCCCAGCATTTT. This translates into CASSLDLSSQPQHF.

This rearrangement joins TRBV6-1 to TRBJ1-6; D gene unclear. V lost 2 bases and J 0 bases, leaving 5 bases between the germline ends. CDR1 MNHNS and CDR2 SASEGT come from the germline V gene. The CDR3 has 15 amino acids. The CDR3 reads CASSESYSYNSPLHF. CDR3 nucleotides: TGTGCCAGCAGTGAAAGTTACTCCTATAATTCACCCCTCCACTTT.